Each of the 2 T cell receptor beta chains below was sequenced from the same sample in a study of T cell changes during pregnancy in multiple sclerosis. Data came from immunoSEQ multiplex PCR; TCRdb stores just in-frame clones and leaves some out. The sample consists of tens of thousands of clones, approximately 90% of them appearing once. The material was CD4+ T cells from peripheral blood mononuclear cells, obtained in the first trimester of pregnancy. The source of these receptors is a female donor in good health, enrolled as a control in a pregnancy study.

This chain uses TRBV28 with TRBJ2-7, with D possibly TRBD2 on 6 matching bases. Germline V gene data show CDR1 as MDHEN and CDR2 as SYDVKM. CDR3 length equals 19 residues. V was clipped by 11 bases and J by 2 bases, with 34 bases between them. CDR3 DNA sequence: TGTGCCGCTCAACGACCGATAGGAGCGAGCGGGTCCTCGACCTACGAGCAGTACTTC. Its translation is CAAQRPIGASGSSTYEQYF.

J is TRBJ2-2 and V is TRBV4-2; 13 nucleotides match TRBD2. There are 18 residues in the CDR3. J lost 0 bases, V lost 4 bases, and 5 bases had no gene match. The germline gives CDR1 LGHNA, CDR2 YNFKEQ. The DNA for the CDR3 is TGTGCCAGCAGCCTTTTAACTAGCGGGGGGGCGAACACCGGGGAGCTGTTTTTT. The encoded protein is CASSLLTSGGANTGELFF.